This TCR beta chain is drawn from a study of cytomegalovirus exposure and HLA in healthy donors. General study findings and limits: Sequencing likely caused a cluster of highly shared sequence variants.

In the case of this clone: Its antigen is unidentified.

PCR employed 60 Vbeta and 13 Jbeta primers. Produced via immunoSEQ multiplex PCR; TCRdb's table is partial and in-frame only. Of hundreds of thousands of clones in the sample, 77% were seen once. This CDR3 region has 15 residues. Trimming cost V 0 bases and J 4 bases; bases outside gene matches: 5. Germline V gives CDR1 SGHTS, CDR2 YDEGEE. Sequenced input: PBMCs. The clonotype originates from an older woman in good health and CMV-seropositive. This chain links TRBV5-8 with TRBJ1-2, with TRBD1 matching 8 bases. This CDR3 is CASSLGPGGFYGYTF. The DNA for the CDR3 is TGTGCCAGCAGCTTGGGCCCAGGGGGCTTCTATGGCTACACCTTC.